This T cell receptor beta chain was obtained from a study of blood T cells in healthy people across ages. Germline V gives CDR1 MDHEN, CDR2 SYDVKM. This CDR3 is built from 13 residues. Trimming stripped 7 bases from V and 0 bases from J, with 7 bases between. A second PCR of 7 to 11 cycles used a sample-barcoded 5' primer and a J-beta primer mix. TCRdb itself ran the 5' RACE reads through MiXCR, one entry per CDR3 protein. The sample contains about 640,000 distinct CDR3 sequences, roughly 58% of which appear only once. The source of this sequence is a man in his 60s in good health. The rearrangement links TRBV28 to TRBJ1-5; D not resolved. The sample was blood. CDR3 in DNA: TGTGCCAGCAACCTATATAGCAATCAGCCCCAGCATTTT. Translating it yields CASNLYSNQPQHF.